These T cell receptor beta chains were read from a single sample in a study of graft-versus-host responses after intestinal transplantation. Their antigens remain unidentified. Repertoires were generated with immunoSEQ multiplex PCR, while TCRdb's copy carries only in-frame clones and drops some. The sample contains about 80,000 clones, roughly 91% of which appear only once. The specimen comprised unstimulated CD4+ T cells sorted from spleen or lymph node cells, sampled before intestinal transplant. The source is a human donor who received an intestinal transplant. Both conserved end residues are part of each CDR3. D genes are given only for firm matches. Rows may omit the clone size; those that give it use once, few, many or a size class.

D gene: TRBD2
V gene: TRBV7-9
clone size: -
J gene: TRBJ2-3
CDR3 DNA: TGTGCCAGCAGCTTAGCGGGACTAGCGGGGGATACGCAGTATTTT
CDR3 protein: CASSLAGLAGDTQYF

D gene: TRBD1
V gene: TRBV7-8
clone size: -
J gene: TRBJ1-6
CDR3 DNA: TGTGCCAGCAGCCCGACAGGGGTTGATTCACCCCTCCACTTT
CDR3 protein: CASSPTGVDSPLHF

D gene: -
V gene: TRBV7-6
clone size: -
J gene: TRBJ2-2
CDR3 DNA: TGTGCCAGCAGCCCACCAGTTACCGGGGAGCTGTTTTTT
CDR3 protein: CASSPPVTGELFF

D gene: -
V gene: TRBV10-3
clone size: -
J gene: TRBJ2-7
CDR3 DNA: TGTGCCATCAGTGAGTCAACAGTTAGCTCCTACGAGCAGTACTTC
CDR3 protein: CAISESTVSSYEQYF

D gene: -
V gene: TRBV5-6
clone size: -
J gene: TRBJ2-7
CDR3 DNA: TGTGCCAGCAGCCTTAGAGGGGGACCCATCGGCTACGAGCAGTACTTC
CDR3 protein: CASSLRGGPIGYEQYF

D gene: -
V gene: TRBV18
clone size: few
J gene: TRBJ2-5
CDR3 DNA: TGTGCCAGCTCACCACTATCTCTGAGTGCCCAGTACTTC
CDR3 protein: CASSPLSLSAQYF

D gene: -
V gene: TRBV19
clone size: -
J gene: TRBJ2-1
CDR3 DNA: TGTGCCAGTAGTCACGTAGGGGGCAATGAGCAGTTCTTC
CDR3 protein: CASSHVGGNEQFF

D gene: TRBD1
V gene: TRBV5-1
clone size: -
J gene: TRBJ1-2
CDR3 DNA: TGCGCCAGCAGGAGGTTACAGGGGGCGCATGGCTACACCTTC
CDR3 protein: CASRRLQGAHGYTF

D gene: TRBD1
V gene: TRBV25-1
clone size: -
J gene: TRBJ1-4
CDR3 DNA: TGTGCCAGCAGTGTAACAGGGGGAATATATGAAAAACTGTTTTTT
CDR3 protein: CASSVTGGIYEKLFF

D gene: TRBD1
V gene: TRBV6-5
clone size: -
J gene: TRBJ1-1
CDR3 DNA: TGTGCCAGCAGTACTACAGGGGGGGTGAACACTGAAGCTTTCTTT
CDR3 protein: CASSTTGGVNTEAFF

D gene: -
V gene: TRBV18
clone size: -
J gene: TRBJ2-5
CDR3 DNA: TGTGCCAGCTCCCCTAGGAACGGGGTAGAAGAGACCCAGTACTTC
CDR3 protein: CASSPRNGVEETQYF

D gene: -
V gene: TRBV5-1
clone size: -
J gene: TRBJ2-3
CDR3 DNA: TGCGCCAGCAGCTGGAACAGCCCAGATACGCAGTATTTT
CDR3 protein: CASSWNSPDTQYF

D gene: -
V gene: TRBV6-1
clone size: once
J gene: TRBJ2-5
CDR3 DNA: TGTGCCAGCCCAGGAGGAACGGAAGGACAGCAGTACTTC
CDR3 protein: CASPGGTEGQQYF

D gene: TRBD2
V gene: TRBV13
clone size: -
J gene: TRBJ2-7
CDR3 DNA: TGTGCCAGCAGCTTCCGGACTAGCGGGTCTTACTCCTACGAGCAGTACTTC
CDR3 protein: CASSFRTSGSYSYEQYF

D gene: -
V gene: TRBV6-1
clone size: once
J gene: TRBJ1-6
CDR3 DNA: TGTGCCGTACGTACACGACAGGTCTATAATTCACCCCTCCACTTT
CDR3 protein: CAVRTRQVYNSPLHF

D gene: TRBD1
V gene: TRBV6-6
clone size: -
J gene: TRBJ2-7
CDR3 DNA: TGTGCCAGCAGTCGCCGGGACAGGGGAGACGAGCAGTACTTC
CDR3 protein: CASSRRDRGDEQYF

D gene: -
V gene: TRBV7-8
clone size: -
J gene: TRBJ1-4
CDR3 DNA: TGTGCCAGCAGCTTAGTGGGGGGGGCGAATGAAAAACTGTTTTTT
CDR3 protein: CASSLVGGANEKLFF

D gene: -
V gene: TRBV6-1
clone size: -
J gene: TRBJ1-5
CDR3 DNA: TGTGCCAGCAGTGAAGGCATAGCTAATCAGCCCCAGCATTTT
CDR3 protein: CASSEGIANQPQHF

D gene: -
V gene: TRBV28
clone size: -
J gene: TRBJ1-2
CDR3 DNA: TGTGCCAGCAGCCAGGGGTCGATAAGCTACACCTTC
CDR3 protein: CASSQGSISYTF

D gene: TRBD1
V gene: TRBV5-4
clone size: -
J gene: TRBJ2-5
CDR3 DNA: TGTGCCAGCAGCTCGGGACAGGGACAAGAGACCCAGTACTTC
CDR3 protein: CASSSGQGQETQYF

D gene: -
V gene: TRBV2
clone size: -
J gene: TRBJ2-7
CDR3 DNA: TGTGCCAGCAGTGCGTTAGGCAGGGTCAACGAGCAGTACTTC
CDR3 protein: CASSALGRVNEQYF

D gene: TRBD1
V gene: TRBV5-1
clone size: -
J gene: TRBJ2-2
CDR3 DNA: TGCGCCAGCAGCACCGAAAACAGGGGCGGGGAGCTGTTTTTT
CDR3 protein: CASSTENRGGELFF

D gene: TRBD1
V gene: TRBV11-2
clone size: -
J gene: TRBJ1-2
CDR3 DNA: TGTGCCAGCAGCTTTGGAGGGGGCACCGGCTACACCTTC
CDR3 protein: CASSFGGGTGYTF

D gene: -
V gene: TRBV4-1
clone size: -
J gene: TRBJ2-7
CDR3 DNA: TGCGCCAGTGGGGGCCCAGGATACTACGAGCAGTACTTC
CDR3 protein: CASGGPGYYEQYF

D gene: TRBD2
V gene: TRBV9
clone size: -
J gene: TRBJ2-1
CDR3 DNA: TGTGCCAGCAGCGTAGGCGGGGGATACAATGAGCAGTTCTTC
CDR3 protein: CASSVGGGYNEQFF

D gene: -
V gene: TRBV28
clone size: -
J gene: TRBJ1-4
CDR3 DNA: TGTGCCAGCGAAAGCGGCCCAAATGAAAAACTGTTTTTT
CDR3 protein: CASESGPNEKLFF

D gene: TRBD2
V gene: TRBV20-1
clone size: -
J gene: TRBJ2-7
CDR3 DNA: TGCAGTGGCAGCGGGGCTTACGAGCAGTACTTC
CDR3 protein: CSGSGAYEQYF

D gene: TRBD2
V gene: TRBV5-4
clone size: -
J gene: TRBJ2-5
CDR3 DNA: TGTGCCAGCAGTACCGGGACTAGCGGGGGGGAAGAGACCCAGTACTTC
CDR3 protein: CASSTGTSGGEETQYF

D gene: -
V gene: TRBV9
clone size: -
J gene: TRBJ2-5
CDR3 DNA: TGTGCCAGCAGCGTTGAGGGAGGTTCGGAGACCCAGTACTTC
CDR3 protein: CASSVEGGSETQYF

D gene: -
V gene: TRBV6-5
clone size: -
J gene: TRBJ1-3
CDR3 DNA: TGTGCCAGCAGTTACTCGACAGCTGGAAACACCATATATTTT
CDR3 protein: CASSYSTAGNTIYF

D gene: TRBD1
V gene: TRBV9
clone size: -
J gene: TRBJ1-2
CDR3 DNA: TGTGCCAGCAGCGTAGCTGGGACAGGGGGACTGGGTGGCTACACCTTC
CDR3 protein: CASSVAGTGGLGGYTF

D gene: TRBD2
V gene: TRBV29-1
clone size: once
J gene: TRBJ2-5
CDR3 DNA: TGCAGCGTCGCCCTGAGGACTAGCGGGGGATTGGAGACCCAGTACTTC
CDR3 protein: CSVALRTSGGLETQYF

D gene: TRBD2
V gene: TRBV2
clone size: -
J gene: TRBJ2-7
CDR3 DNA: TGTGCCAGCAGGGGACTAGCGGCCTACGAGCAGTACTTC
CDR3 protein: CASRGLAAYEQYF

D gene: -
V gene: TRBV28
clone size: few
J gene: TRBJ1-4
CDR3 DNA: TGTGCCAGCAGTTTAAGGCAGGGTCGCAAACTGTTTTTT
CDR3 protein: CASSLRQGRKLFF

D gene: -
V gene: TRBV28
clone size: -
J gene: TRBJ1-2
CDR3 DNA: TGTGCCAGCAGTTCCGGCAGGGTGGGTGGCTACACCTTC
CDR3 protein: CASSSGRVGGYTF

D gene: TRBD1
V gene: TRBV4-1
clone size: -
J gene: TRBJ2-7
CDR3 DNA: TGCGCCAGCAGCCAAGATCGGACAGGGGGGTTCTACGAGCAGTACTTC
CDR3 protein: CASSQDRTGGFYEQYF

D gene: -
V gene: TRBV27
clone size: once
J gene: TRBJ2-3
CDR3 DNA: TGTGCCAGCAGTTTAGGGTTTGAGGGAGGATGGGTTAGCACAGATACGCAGTATTTT
CDR3 protein: CASSLGFEGGWVSTDTQYF

D gene: -
V gene: TRBV28
clone size: once
J gene: TRBJ2-7
CDR3 DNA: TGTGCCAGCAGTTTCCGCGGTTTCTCCTACGAGCAGTACTTC
CDR3 protein: CASSFRGFSYEQYF

D gene: TRBD1
V gene: TRBV7-9
clone size: -
J gene: TRBJ2-5
CDR3 DNA: TGTGCCAGCAGCTCATGGACAGGGGAGACCCAGTACTTC
CDR3 protein: CASSSWTGETQYF

D gene: TRBD1
V gene: TRBV5-1
clone size: -
J gene: TRBJ1-1
CDR3 DNA: TGCGCCAGCAGCTCAACAGGGGGAAACACTGAAGCTTTCTTT
CDR3 protein: CASSSTGGNTEAFF

D gene: TRBD2
V gene: TRBV5-1
clone size: -
J gene: TRBJ2-2
CDR3 DNA: TGCGCCAGCAGCTTGGGACTAGCTACAAACACCGGGGAGCTGTTTTTT
CDR3 protein: CASSLGLATNTGELFF